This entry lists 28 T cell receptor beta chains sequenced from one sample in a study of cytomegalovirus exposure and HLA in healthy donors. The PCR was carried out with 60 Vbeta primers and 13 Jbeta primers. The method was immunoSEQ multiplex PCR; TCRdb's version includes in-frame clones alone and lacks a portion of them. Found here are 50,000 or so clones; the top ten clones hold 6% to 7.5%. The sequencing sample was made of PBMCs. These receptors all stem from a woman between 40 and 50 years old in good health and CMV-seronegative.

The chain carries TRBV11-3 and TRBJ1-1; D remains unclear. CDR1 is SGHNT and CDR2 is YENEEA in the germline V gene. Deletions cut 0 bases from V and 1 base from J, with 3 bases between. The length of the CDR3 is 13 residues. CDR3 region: CASSLEANTEAFF. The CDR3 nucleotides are TGTGCCAGCAGCTTAGAAGCGAACACTGAAGCTTTCTTT.

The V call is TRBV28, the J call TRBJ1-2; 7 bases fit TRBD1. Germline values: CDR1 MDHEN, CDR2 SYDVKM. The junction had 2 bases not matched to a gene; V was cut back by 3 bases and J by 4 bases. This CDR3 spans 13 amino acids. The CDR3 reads CASSFRDSYGYTF. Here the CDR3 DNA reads TGTGCCAGCAGTTTCCGGGACAGCTATGGCTACACCTTC.

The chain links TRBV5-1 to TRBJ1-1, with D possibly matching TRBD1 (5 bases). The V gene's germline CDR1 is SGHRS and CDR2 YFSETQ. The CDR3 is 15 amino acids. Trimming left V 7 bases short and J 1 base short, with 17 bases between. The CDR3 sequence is CASRNGAVKNTEAFF. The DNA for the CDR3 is TGCGCCAGCCGCAATGGGGCAGTGAAGAACACTGAAGCTTTCTTT.

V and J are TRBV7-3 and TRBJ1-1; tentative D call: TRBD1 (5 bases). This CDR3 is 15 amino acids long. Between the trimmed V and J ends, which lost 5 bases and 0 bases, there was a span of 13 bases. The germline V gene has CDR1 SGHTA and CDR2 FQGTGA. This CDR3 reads CASSARGGMNTEAFF. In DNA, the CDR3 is TGTGCCAGCAGCGCCCGGGGGGGGATGAACACTGAAGCTTTCTTT.

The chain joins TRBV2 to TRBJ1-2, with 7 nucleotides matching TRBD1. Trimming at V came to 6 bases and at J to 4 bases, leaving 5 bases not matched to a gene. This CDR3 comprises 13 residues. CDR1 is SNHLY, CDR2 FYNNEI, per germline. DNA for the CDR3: TGTGCCAGCAGCGGACAGGAGCTCTATGGCTACACCTTC. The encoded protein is CASSGQELYGYTF.

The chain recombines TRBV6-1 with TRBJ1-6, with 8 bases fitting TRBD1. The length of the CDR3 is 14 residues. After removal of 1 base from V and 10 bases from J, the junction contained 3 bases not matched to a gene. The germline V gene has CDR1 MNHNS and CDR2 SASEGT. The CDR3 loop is CASSEETGESPLHF. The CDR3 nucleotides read TGTGCCAGCAGTGAAGAGACAGGGGAATCACCCCTCCACTTT.

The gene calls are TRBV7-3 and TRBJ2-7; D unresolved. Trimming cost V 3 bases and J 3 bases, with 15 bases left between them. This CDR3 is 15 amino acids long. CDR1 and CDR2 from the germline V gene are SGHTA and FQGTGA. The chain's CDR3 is CASSFAVLCYYEQYF. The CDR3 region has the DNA TGTGCCAGCAGCTTCGCGGTCTTGTGCTACTACGAGCAGTACTTC.

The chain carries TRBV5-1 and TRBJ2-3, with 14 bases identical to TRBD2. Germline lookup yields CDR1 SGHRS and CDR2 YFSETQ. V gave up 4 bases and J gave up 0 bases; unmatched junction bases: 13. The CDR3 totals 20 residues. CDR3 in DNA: TGCGCCAGCAGCCCGACTAGCGGGGGGGCCGGTTATATCAGCACAGATACGCAGTATTTT. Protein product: CASSPTSGGAGYISTDTQYF.

The CDR3 DNA sequence: TGTGCCTGGAAGGAGGACGGACCCTACGAGCAGTACTTC. Protein product: CAWKEDGPYEQYF. V is TRBV30 and J is TRBJ2-7; a weak D match, TRBD2 (5 bases). The ends were cut back, 4 bases at V and 2 bases at J, with 12 bases in the middle. The germline V gene encodes CDR1 GTSNPN and CDR2 SVGIG (reference sequence). CDR3 length equals 13 residues.

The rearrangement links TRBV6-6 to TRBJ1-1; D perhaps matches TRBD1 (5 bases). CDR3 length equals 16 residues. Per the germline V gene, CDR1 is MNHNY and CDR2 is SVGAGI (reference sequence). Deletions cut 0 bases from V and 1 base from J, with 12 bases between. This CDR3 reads CASSYSRGGKNTEAFF. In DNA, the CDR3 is TGTGCCAGCAGTTACTCGCGGGGGGGAAAGAACACTGAAGCTTTCTTT.

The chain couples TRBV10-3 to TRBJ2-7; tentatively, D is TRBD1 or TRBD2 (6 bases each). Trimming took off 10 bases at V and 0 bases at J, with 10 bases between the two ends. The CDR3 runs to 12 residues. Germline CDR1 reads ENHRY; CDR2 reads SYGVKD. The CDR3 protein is CASRGLSYEQYF. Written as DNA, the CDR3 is TGTGCCAGCAGGGGACTCTCCTACGAGCAGTACTTC.

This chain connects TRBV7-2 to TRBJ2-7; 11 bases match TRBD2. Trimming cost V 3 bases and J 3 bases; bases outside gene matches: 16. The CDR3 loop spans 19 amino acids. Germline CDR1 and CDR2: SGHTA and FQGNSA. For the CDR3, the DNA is TGTGCCAGCAGCTTGAGGGGAGTGGAGGGACTAGCGGAGATCTACGAGCAGTACTTC. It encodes CASSLRGVEGLAEIYEQYF.

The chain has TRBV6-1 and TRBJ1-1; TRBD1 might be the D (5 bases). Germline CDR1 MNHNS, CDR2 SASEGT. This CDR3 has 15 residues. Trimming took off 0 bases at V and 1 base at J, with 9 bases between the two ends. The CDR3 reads CASSEARDWNTEAFF. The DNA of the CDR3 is TGTGCCAGCAGTGAAGCCAGGGATTGGAACACTGAAGCTTTCTTT.

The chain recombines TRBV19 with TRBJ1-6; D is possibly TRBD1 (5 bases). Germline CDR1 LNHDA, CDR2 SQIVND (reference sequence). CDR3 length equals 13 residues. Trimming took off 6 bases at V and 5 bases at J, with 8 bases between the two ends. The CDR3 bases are TGTGCCAGTAGACGACAGAATAATTCACCCCTCCACTTT. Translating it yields CASRRQNNSPLHF. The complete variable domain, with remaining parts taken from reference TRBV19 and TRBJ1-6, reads DGGITQSPKYLFRKEGQNVTLSCEQNLNHDAMYWYRQDPGQGLRLIYYSQIVNDFQKGDIAEGYSVSREKKESFPLTVTSAQKNPTAFYLCASRRQNNSPLHFGNGTRLTVT.

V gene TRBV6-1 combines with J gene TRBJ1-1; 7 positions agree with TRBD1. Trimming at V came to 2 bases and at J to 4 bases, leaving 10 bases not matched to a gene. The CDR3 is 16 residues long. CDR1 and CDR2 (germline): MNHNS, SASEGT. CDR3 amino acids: CASSELGGRVGTEAFF. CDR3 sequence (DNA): TGTGCCAGCAGTGAATTAGGGGGCAGGGTCGGCACTGAAGCTTTCTTT.

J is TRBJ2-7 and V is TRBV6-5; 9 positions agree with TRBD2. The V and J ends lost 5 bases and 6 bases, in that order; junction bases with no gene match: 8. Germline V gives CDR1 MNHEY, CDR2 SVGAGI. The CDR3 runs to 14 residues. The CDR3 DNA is TGTGCCAGCAGTCCGGGACTAGCTGCCTCCGAGCAGTACTTC. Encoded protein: CASSPGLAASEQYF.

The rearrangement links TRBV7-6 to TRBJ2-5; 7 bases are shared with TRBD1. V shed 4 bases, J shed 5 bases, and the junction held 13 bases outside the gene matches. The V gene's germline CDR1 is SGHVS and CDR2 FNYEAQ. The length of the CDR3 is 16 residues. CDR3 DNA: TGTGCCAGCAGCTCTCTCCGGGACAGCCCAGGGGAGACCCAGTACTTC. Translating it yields CASSSLRDSPGETQYF.

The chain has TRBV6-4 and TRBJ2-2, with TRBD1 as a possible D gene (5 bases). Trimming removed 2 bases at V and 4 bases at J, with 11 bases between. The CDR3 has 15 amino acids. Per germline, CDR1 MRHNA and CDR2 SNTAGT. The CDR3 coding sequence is TGTGCCAGCAGTGACCAGGGTGGAATCACCGGGGAGCTGTTTTTT. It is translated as CASSDQGGITGELFF.

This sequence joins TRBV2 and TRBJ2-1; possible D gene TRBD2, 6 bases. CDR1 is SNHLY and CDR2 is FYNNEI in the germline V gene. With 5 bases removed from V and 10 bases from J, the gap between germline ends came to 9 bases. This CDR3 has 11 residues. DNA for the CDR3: TGTGCCAGCAGTCGAGGGAGGGAGCAGTTCTTC. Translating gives CASSRGREQFF.

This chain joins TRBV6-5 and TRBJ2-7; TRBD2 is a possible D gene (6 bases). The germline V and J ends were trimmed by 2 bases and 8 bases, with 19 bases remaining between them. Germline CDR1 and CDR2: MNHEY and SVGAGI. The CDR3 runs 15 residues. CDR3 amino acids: CASSYERGLNVKQYF. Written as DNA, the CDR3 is TGTGCCAGCAGTTACGAAAGGGGACTTAATGTGAAGCAGTACTTC.

The CDR3 nucleotides are TGTGCCAGCTCACCACTTGAGGGACTAGCAGATACGCAGTATTTT. This sequence encodes CASSPLEGLADTQYF. The rearrangement links TRBV18 to TRBJ2-3, with 8 bases lining up with TRBD2. Germline CDR1 KGHSH, CDR2 LQKENI. J lost 4 bases, V lost 1 base, and 4 bases had no gene match. The CDR3 runs 15 residues.

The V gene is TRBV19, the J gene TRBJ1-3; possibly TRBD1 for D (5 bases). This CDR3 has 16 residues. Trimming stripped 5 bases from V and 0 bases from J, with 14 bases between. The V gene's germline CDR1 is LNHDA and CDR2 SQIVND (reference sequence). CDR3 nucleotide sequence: TGTGCCAGTAGTGTGACAGCCACCGGCTCTGGAAACACCATATATTTT. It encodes CASSVTATGSGNTIYF.

The CDR3 reads CATSRELGRDTEAFF. The CDR3 DNA reads as TGTGCCACCAGCAGAGAGTTAGGGAGGGATACTGAAGCTTTCTTT. V is TRBV15 and J is TRBJ1-1; D uncertain. The CDR3 extends over 15 amino acids. The germline gives CDR1 LNHNV, CDR2 YYDKDF (reference sequence). V gave up 0 bases and J gave up 5 bases, with 13 bases separating them.

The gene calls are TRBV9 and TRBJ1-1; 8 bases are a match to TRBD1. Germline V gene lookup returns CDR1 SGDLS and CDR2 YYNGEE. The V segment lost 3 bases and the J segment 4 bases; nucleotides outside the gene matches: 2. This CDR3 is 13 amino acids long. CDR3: CASSATGVTEAFF. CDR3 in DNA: TGTGCCAGCAGCGCGACAGGGGTCACTGAAGCTTTCTTT.

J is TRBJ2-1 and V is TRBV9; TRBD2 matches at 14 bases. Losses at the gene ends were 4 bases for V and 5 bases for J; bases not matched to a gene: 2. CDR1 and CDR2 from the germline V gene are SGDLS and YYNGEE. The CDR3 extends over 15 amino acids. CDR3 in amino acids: CASSMGLAGDNEQFF. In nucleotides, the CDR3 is TGTGCCAGCAGCATGGGACTAGCGGGAGACAATGAGCAGTTCTTC.

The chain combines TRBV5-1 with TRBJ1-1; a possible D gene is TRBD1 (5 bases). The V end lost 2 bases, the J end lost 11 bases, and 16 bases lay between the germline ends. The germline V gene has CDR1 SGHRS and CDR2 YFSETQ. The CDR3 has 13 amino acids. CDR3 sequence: CASSFIGVKGAFF. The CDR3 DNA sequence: TGCGCCAGCAGCTTTATAGGGGTCAAGGGGGCTTTCTTT.

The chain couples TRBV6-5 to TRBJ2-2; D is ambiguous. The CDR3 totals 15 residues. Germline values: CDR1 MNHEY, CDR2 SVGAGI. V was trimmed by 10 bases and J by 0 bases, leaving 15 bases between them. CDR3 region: CATFILPANTGELFF. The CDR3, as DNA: TGTGCCACGTTCATTTTACCAGCGAACACCGGGGAGCTGTTTTTT.

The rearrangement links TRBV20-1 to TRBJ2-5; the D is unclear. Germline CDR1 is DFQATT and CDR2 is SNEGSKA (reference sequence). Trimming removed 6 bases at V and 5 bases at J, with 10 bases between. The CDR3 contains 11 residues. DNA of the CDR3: TGCAGTGCGGCCCAGAAGGAGACCCAGTACTTC. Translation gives CSAAQKETQYF.